These 20 T cell receptor beta chains originate from one sample sequenced in a study of regulatory T cells in long-lasting Graves disease. Time point reported: newly diagnosed GD, antithyroid drugs for less than 3 months. PBMC RNA served as the TCR library source. Libraries of TCR beta came from iRepertoire HTBI primers plus Arm-PCR of CDR3 regions. TCRdb processed the multiplex PCR reads anew with MiXCR; each CDR3 protein has one entry. The table includes around 400,000 distinct CDR3 sequences, roughly 15% detected once. This same sample was also part of a study on T cells in Graves' hyperthyroidism and ophthalmopathy.

Sequenced material: peripheral blood mononuclear cells (PBMCs), taken at new diagnosis, from a patient treated with antithyroid drugs. The source of these receptors is a woman in her 40s with Graves disease.

About this clonotype itself: A much larger clone sits a single nucleotide away, making a read error possible. The V gene is TRBV7-9, the J gene TRBJ2-7; perhaps TRBD2 as D (6 bases). The DNA matches TRBJ2-1 better at its end, which makes the J call doubtful. The CDR3 length is 14 residues. CDR1 and CDR2 from the germline V gene are SEHNR and FQNEAQ (reference sequence). This CDR3 is CASSLGGGVPEQFF. The CDR3 bases are TGTGCCAGCAGCTTAGGGGGCGGGGTCCCCGAGCAGTTCTTC.

This clonotype was picked up many times. The J gene is TRBJ2-5, the V gene TRBV28, with 12 bases matching TRBD2. V was clipped by 6 bases and J by 4 bases; unmatched bases: 6. Per the germline V gene, CDR1 is MDHEN and CDR2 is SYDVKM. The CDR3 extends over 15 amino acids. This CDR3 is CASRRPGLAGETQYF. CDR3 DNA: TGTGCCAGCAGAAGACCGGGACTAGCGGGAGAGACCCAGTACTTC.

This clonotype was seen many times. This rearrangement joins TRBV20-1 to TRBJ2-1; 11 bases agree with TRBD2. Looked up from germline, CDR1 is DFQATT and CDR2 is SNEGSKA (reference sequence). Trimming took 6 bases from V and 6 from J; bases not matched to a gene: 7. The CDR3 loop spans 14 amino acids. CDR3 loop: CSARGLAEGNEQFF. CDR3 DNA: TGCAGTGCCCGGGGACTAGCGGAGGGCAATGAGCAGTTCTTC.

The table lists this clonotype with a few counts. The chain uses TRBV11-3 and TRBJ2-1; D may correspond to TRBD1 or TRBD2 (5 bases each). Trimming removed 1 base from V and 14 bases from J, with 15 bases in between. The CDR3 is 13 amino acids. Germline V lookup: CDR1 SGHNT, CDR2 YENEEA. For the CDR3, the DNA is TGTGCCAGCAGCTTAGTTGTGGGGGAACATAAGTTCTTC. Its translation is CASSLVVGEHKFF.

This clonotype was counted only a few times. The rearrangement joins TRBV5-1 to TRBJ2-5; D is possibly TRBD1 (6 bases). Germline CDR1 and CDR2: SGHRS and YFSETQ. The CDR3 is made up of 15 amino acids. Trimming took 4 bases from V and 5 from J, leaving 18 bases between them. The CDR3 region has the DNA TGCGCCAGCAGCGGAGTGGACAGTTCGGAGGAGACCCAGTACTTC. This encodes CASSGVDSSEETQYF.

This clonotype occurred many times. The chain uses TRBV19 and TRBJ1-1; D is undetermined. The V gene's germline CDR1 is LNHDA and CDR2 SQIVND (reference sequence). Trimming took 3 bases from V and 0 from J, leaving 11 bases between them. The CDR3 length is 15 residues. The CDR3 loop reads CASSIEALMNTEAFF. The CDR3 nucleotides are TGTGCCAGTAGTATCGAGGCGCTGATGAACACTGAAGCTTTCTTT.

Regarding this clonotype: This may be a read error: a much more frequent sequence differs by one nucleotide. This chain uses TRBV3-1 with TRBJ1-2, with a possible D match to TRBD1 (5 bases). Germline CDR1 and CDR2: LGHDT and YNNKEL (reference sequence). This CDR3 contains 14 residues. The V and J ends lost 5 bases and 2 bases respectively, with 12 bases between them. The CDR3 here is CASSYNGQNYGYTF. Written as DNA, the CDR3 is TGTGCCAGCAGCTACAACGGACAAAACTATGGCTACACCTTC.

The genes are TRBV3-1 and TRBJ1-5; TRBD1 agrees at 7 bases. CDR3 length: 15 residues. Germline CDR1 is LGHDT and CDR2 is YNNKEL (reference sequence). V lost 3 bases, J lost 5 bases, and 7 bases stayed unmatched. The CDR3 nucleotides are TGTGCCAGCAGCCATGACAGGGAAGGGGATCAGCCCCAGCATTTT. Its translation: CASSHDREGDQPQHF. Combining the CDR3 with reference TRBV3-1 and TRBJ1-5 gives the whole variable domain DTAVSQTPKYLVTQMGNDKSIKCEQNLGHDTMYWYKQDSKKFLKIMFSYNNKELIINETVPNRFSPKSPDKAHLNLHINSLELGDSAVYFCASSHDREGDQPQHFGDGTRLSIL.

This clonotype was counted many times. The chain links TRBV11-2 to TRBJ2-3, with a tentative D call TRBD2 (6 bases). The CDR3 covers 17 residues. CDR1 and CDR2 (germline): SGHAT, FQNNGV. V was shortened by 1 base and J by 2 bases, with 16 bases between the two germline ends. In DNA form, the CDR3 reads TGTGCCAGCAGCTTAGCGGGTGCGGGGCTGACCACAGATACGCAGTATTTT. Its translation: CASSLAGAGLTTDTQYF.

This clonotype appeared a few times. CDR3 residues: CASSLAGVYTDTQYF. CDR3 nucleotides: TGTGCCAGCAGCTTGGCGGGCGTTTACACAGATACGCAGTATTTT. V usage is TRBV7-9 and J usage is TRBJ2-3, with TRBD2 as a possible D gene (5 bases). The CDR3 covers 15 residues. Germline V lookup: CDR1 SEHNR, CDR2 FQNEAQ (reference sequence). V was trimmed by 3 bases and J by 2 bases, leaving 12 bases between them.

At least ten counts were recorded for this clonotype. The chain combines TRBV28 with TRBJ2-5, with 7 bases lining up with TRBD2. Per germline, CDR1 MDHEN and CDR2 SYDVKM. The CDR3 sequence is 15 residues long. The V segment lost 3 bases and the J segment 2 bases; nucleotides outside the gene matches: 6. The CDR3 DNA follows: TGTGCCAGCAGTTTCTACGTCGGGAGGCAAGAGACCCAGTACTTC. Its translation is CASSFYVGRQETQYF.

This clonotype was detected ten times or more. This chain links TRBV6-2 or TRBV6-3 with TRBJ2-1, with TRBD2 matching over 9 bases. Germline lookup yields CDR1 MNHEY and CDR2 SVGEGT. This CDR3 region has 15 residues. V shed 7 bases and J 7 bases; nucleotides not matched to a gene: 11. CDR3 sequence: CASTHGLAGLNEQFF. Written as DNA, the CDR3 is TGTGCCAGCACCCACGGGCTAGCGGGATTGAATGAGCAGTTCTTC.

This clonotype has more than one count but fewer than ten. The chain combines TRBV7-9 with TRBJ2-1; D is unresolved. The CDR3 covers 12 residues. Trimming shortened V by 3 bases and J by 9 bases, and 9 bases separated the two germline ends. Germline lookup yields CDR1 SEHNR and CDR2 FQNEAQ (reference sequence). For the CDR3, the DNA is TGTGCCAGCAGCTTCCGAGTAAGTGAGCAGTTCTTC. Translation gives CASSFRVSEQFF.

This clonotype was counted ten times or more. A read error is the likely source, as a far larger clone sits one nucleotide away. V is TRBV28 and J is TRBJ2-7, with 10 positions matching TRBD1. Per germline, CDR1 MDHEN and CDR2 SYDVKM. The CDR3 covers 17 residues. After removal of 0 bases from V and 7 bases from J, the junction contained 12 bases not matched to a gene. The CDR3 region is CASSLWTGTGAHDEQYF. The DNA for the CDR3 is TGTGCCAGCAGTTTATGGACCGGGACAGGGGCGCACGATGAGCAGTACTTC. The variable domain in full, with the rest retrieved from reference TRBV28 and TRBJ2-7, is DVKVTQSSRYLVKRTGEKVFLECVQDMDHENMFWYRQDPGLGLRLIYFSYDVKMKEKGDIPEGYSVSREKKERFSLILESASTNQTSMYLCASSLWTGTGAHDEQYFGPGTRLTVT.

This clonotype was seen many times. The chain combines TRBV18 with TRBJ2-1, with D perhaps TRBD2 (6 bases). The CDR3 is 17 amino acids. CDR1 and CDR2 from the germline V gene are KGHSH and LQKENI. Trimming took off 0 bases at V and 0 bases at J, with 12 bases between the two ends. The CDR3 region is CASSPPFVGSSYNEQFF. The CDR3 bases are TGTGCCAGCTCACCACCGTTTGTCGGGAGCTCCTACAATGAGCAGTTCTTC.

This chain links TRBV28 with TRBJ2-7; the D gene is possibly TRBD1 (6 bases). Germline V lookup: CDR1 MDHEN, CDR2 SYDVKM. V lost 0 bases and J lost 0, with 9 bases in between. The length of the CDR3 is 15 residues. DNA for the CDR3: TGTGCCAGCAGTTTATGGAGACAGGTCTCCTACGAGCAGTACTTC. It encodes CASSLWRQVSYEQYF.

The chain combines TRBV19 with TRBJ1-3; 7 bases are a match to TRBD1. The germline V gene has CDR1 LNHDA and CDR2 SQIVND (reference sequence). The CDR3 has 15 residues. V lost 6 bases, J lost 1 base, and 6 bases stayed unmatched. The CDR3, as DNA: TGTGCCAGTAGCCCGCCGACAGGGTCTGGAAACACCATATATTTT. It codes for CASSPPTGSGNTIYF. Variable domain in full (rest from reference TRBV19 and TRBJ1-3): DGGITQSPKYLFRKEGQNVTLSCEQNLNHDAMYWYRQDPGQGLRLIYYSQIVNDFQKGDIAEGYSVSREKKESFPLTVTSAQKNPTAFYLCASSPPTGSGNTIYFGEGSWLTVV.

The V gene is TRBV6-9, the J gene TRBJ1-2; D unclear. Trimming took off 3 bases at V and 8 bases at J, with 10 bases between the two ends. In germline, CDR1 is MNHGY, CDR2 SVAAGI. The CDR3 extends over 12 amino acids. The DNA for the CDR3 is TGTGCCAGCAGTTACTCATTATTCGGCTACACCTTC. This gives the protein CASSYSLFGYTF.

This clonotype has a count of ten or more. The chain uses TRBV28 and TRBJ1-5; D ambiguous. V dropped 6 bases and J dropped 0 bases, with 15 bases sitting between them. The CDR3 runs to 16 residues. Germline CDR1 is MDHEN and CDR2 is SYDVKM. The CDR3 reads CASRIKTLYSNQPQHF. As DNA, the CDR3 is TGTGCCAGCAGAATAAAGACACTGTATAGCAATCAGCCCCAGCATTTT.

Regarding this clonotype: A far larger clone is one nucleotide away, so this likely arose from a read error. V gene TRBV7-8 combines with J gene TRBJ2-2, with a possible D match to TRBD2 (7 bases). The germline V gene encodes CDR1 SGHVS and CDR2 FQNEAQ. The CDR3 sequence is 14 residues long. CDR3 sequence: CANSLGGGVRELFF. DNA for the CDR3: TGTGCCAACAGCTTAGGGGGGGGAGTCCGGGAGCTGTTTTTT.